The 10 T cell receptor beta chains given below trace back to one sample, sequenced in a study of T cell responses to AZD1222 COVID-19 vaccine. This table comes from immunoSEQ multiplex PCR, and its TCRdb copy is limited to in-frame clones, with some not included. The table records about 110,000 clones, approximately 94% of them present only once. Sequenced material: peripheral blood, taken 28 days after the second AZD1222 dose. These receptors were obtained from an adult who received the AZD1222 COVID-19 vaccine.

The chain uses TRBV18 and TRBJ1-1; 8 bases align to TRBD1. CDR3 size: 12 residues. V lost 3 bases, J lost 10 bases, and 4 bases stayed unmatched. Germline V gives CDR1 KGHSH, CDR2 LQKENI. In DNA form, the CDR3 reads TGTGCCAGCTCACCTGGACAGGGCCCAGCTTTCTTT. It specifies CASSPGQGPAFF.

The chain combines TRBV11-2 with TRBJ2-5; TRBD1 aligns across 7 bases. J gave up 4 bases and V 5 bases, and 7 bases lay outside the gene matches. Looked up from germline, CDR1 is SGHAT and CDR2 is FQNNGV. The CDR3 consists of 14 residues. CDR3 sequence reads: CASSETHRGETQYF. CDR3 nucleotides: TGTGCCAGCAGCGAAACCCACAGGGGAGAGACCCAGTACTTC.

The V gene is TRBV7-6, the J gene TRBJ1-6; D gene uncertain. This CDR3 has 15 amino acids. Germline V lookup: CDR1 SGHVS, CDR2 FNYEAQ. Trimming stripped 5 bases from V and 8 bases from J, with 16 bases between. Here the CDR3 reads CASSPEGRSDSPLHF. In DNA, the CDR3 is TGTGCCAGCAGCCCCGAGGGCAGGAGTGATTCACCCCTCCACTTT.

The CDR3 DNA sequence: TGTGCCAGCAGTAAAGCCAGGGGGCCTGAAGCTTTCTTT. It encodes CASSKARGPEAFF. The chain employs TRBV28 and TRBJ1-1, with TRBD1 matching over 8 bases. This CDR3 is built from 13 residues. Germline V gives CDR1 MDHEN, CDR2 SYDVKM. Germline trimming cut 5 bases from V and 6 bases from J; bases unmatched to any gene: 5. The whole variable domain, filled in from reference TRBV28 and TRBJ1-1, reads DVKVTQSSRYLVKRTGEKVFLECVQDMDHENMFWYRQDPGLGLRLIYFSYDVKMKEKGDIPEGYSVSREKKERFSLILESASTNQTSMYLCASSKARGPEAFFGQGTRLTVV.

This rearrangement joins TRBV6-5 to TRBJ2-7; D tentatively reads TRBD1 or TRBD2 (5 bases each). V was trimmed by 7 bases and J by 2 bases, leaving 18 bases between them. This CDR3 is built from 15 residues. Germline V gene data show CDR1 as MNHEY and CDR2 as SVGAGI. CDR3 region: CASTESIGAAYEQYF. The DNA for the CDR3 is TGTGCCAGCACCGAGTCGATCGGGGCCGCCTACGAGCAGTACTTC.

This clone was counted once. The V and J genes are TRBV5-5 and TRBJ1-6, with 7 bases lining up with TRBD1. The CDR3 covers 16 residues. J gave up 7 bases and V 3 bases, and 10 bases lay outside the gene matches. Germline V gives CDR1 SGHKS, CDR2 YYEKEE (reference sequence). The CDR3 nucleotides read TGTGCCAGCAGCTACTTTCCGGGACAGCCGAATTCACCCCTCCACTTT. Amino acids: CASSYFPGQPNSPLHF.

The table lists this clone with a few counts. CDR3 loop: CASSDSYRENTGELFF. In DNA, the CDR3 is TGTGCCAGCAGTGACTCTTACAGAGAGAACACCGGGGAGCTGTTTTTT. The chain couples TRBV6-4 to TRBJ2-2; D uncertain. V was trimmed by 0 bases and J by 1 base, leaving 9 bases between them. CDR1 and CDR2 (germline): MRHNA, SNTAGT. The CDR3 covers 16 residues.

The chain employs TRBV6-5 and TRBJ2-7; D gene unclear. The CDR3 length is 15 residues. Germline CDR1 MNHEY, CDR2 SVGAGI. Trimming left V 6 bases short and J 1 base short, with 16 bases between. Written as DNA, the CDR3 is TGTGCCAGCAGACGCCTAAGCGAGAGTTCCTACGAGCAGTACTTC. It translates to CASRRLSESSYEQYF.

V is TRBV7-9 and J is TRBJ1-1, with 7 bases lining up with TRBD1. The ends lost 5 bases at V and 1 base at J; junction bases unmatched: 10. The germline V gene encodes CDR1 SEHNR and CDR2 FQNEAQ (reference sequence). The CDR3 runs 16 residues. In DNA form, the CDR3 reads TGTGCCAGCAGCGTGCAAACAGGGGCCCCGAACACTGAAGCTTTCTTT. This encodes CASSVQTGAPNTEAFF.

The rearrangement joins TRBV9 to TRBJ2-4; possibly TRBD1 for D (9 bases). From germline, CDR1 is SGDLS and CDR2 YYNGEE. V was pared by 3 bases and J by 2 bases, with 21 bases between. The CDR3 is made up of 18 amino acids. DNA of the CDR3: TGTGCCAGCAGCGGTAGTCGGGGGGGACAGGGTTCCAAAAACATTCAGTACTTC. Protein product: CASSGSRGGQGSKNIQYF. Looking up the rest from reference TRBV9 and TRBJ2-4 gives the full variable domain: DSGVTQTPKHLITATGQRVTLRCSPRSGDLSVYWYQQSLDQGLQFLIQYYNGEERAKGNILERFSAQQFPDLHSELNLSSLELGDSALYFCASSGSRGGQGSKNIQYFGAGTRLSVL.